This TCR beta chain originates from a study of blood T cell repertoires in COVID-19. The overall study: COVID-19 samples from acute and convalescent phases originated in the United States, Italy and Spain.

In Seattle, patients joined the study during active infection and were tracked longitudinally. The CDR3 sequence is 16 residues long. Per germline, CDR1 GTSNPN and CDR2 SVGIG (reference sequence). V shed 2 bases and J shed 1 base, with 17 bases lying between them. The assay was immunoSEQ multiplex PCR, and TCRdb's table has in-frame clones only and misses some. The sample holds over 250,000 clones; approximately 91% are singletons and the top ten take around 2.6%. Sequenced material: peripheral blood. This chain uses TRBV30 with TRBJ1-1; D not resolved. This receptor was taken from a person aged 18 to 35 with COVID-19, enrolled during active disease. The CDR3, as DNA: TGTGCCTGGAGTATTGATTTCCACAGAAGGAACACTGAAGCTTTCTTT. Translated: CAWSIDFHRRNTEAFF.